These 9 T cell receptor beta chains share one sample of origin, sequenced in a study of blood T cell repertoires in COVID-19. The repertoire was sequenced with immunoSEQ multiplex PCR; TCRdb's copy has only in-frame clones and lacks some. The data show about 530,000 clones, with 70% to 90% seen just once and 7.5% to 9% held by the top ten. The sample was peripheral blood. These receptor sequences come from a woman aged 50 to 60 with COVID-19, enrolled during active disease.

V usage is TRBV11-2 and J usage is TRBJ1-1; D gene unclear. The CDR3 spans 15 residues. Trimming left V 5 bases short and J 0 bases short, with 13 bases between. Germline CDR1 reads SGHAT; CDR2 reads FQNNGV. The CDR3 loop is CASSQRTPLNTEAFF. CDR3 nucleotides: TGTGCCAGCAGCCAACGGACTCCCTTGAACACTGAAGCTTTCTTT.

CDR3 in DNA: TGTGCCAGCACCCTGGGGGCGCAAGGCTACACCTTC. This codes for CASTLGAQGYTF. The rearrangement uses TRBV11-2 and TRBJ1-2, with a possible D match to TRBD1 (6 bases). The CDR3 loop spans 12 amino acids. Trimming left V 7 bases short and J 8 bases short, with 14 bases between. Germline V gene data show CDR1 as SGHAT and CDR2 as FQNNGV.

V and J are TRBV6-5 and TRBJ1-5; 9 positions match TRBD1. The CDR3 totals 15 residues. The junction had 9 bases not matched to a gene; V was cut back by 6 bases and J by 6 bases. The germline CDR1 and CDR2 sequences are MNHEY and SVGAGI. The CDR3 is CASRPTGGAGQPQHF. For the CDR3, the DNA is TGTGCCAGCAGGCCTACAGGGGGCGCGGGTCAGCCCCAGCATTTT.

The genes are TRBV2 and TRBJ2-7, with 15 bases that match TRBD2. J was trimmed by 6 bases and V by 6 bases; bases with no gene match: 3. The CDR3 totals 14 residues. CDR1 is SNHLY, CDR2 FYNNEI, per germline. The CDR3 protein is CASSGLAGGREQYF. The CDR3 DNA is TGTGCCAGCAGCGGACTAGCGGGGGGGCGCGAGCAGTACTTC.

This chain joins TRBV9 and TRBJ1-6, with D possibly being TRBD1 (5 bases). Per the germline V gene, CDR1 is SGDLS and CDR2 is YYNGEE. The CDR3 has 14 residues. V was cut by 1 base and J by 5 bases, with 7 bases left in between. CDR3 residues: CASSVQGNNSPLHF. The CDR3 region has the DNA TGTGCCAGCAGCGTACAGGGTAATAATTCACCCCTCCACTTT.

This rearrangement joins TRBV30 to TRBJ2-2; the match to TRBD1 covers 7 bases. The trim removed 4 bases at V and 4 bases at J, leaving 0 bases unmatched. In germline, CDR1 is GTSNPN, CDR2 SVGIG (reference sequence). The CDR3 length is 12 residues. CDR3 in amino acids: CAWNRGTGELFF. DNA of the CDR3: TGTGCCTGGAACAGGGGCACCGGGGAGCTGTTTTTT.

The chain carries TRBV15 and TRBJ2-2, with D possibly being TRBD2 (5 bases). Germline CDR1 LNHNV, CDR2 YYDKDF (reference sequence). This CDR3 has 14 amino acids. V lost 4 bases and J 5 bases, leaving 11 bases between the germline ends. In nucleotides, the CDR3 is TGTGCCACCAGCAAGGGTCGGGGAACCGGGGAGCTGTTTTTT. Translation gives CATSKGRGTGELFF.

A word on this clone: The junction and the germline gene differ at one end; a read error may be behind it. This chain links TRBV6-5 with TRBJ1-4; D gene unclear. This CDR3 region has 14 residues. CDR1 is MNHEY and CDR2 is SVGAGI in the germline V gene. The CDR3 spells CASSPLSTNEKLFF. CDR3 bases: TGCGCCAGCAGTCCCCTTTCAACTAATGAAAAACTGTTTTTT.

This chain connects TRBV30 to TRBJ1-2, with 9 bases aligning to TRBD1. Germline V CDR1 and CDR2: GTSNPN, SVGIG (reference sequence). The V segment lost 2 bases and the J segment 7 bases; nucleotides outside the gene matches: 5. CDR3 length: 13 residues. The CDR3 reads CAWSPQGAFGYTF. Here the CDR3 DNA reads TGTGCCTGGAGTCCACAGGGGGCGTTTGGCTACACCTTC.